The entry below gives a single T cell receptor (beta chain) sequence along with its context. The data derive from a study of cytomegalovirus exposure and HLA in healthy donors. The PCR had 60 Vbeta and 13 Jbeta primers. This table comes from immunoSEQ multiplex PCR, and its TCRdb copy is limited to in-frame clones, with some not included. The sample records around 160,000 clones, roughly 79% being singletons. The CDR3 loop spans 15 amino acids. Germline V gene sequence: CDR1 MNHEY, CDR2 SMNVEV (reference sequence). Trimming took off 8 bases at V and 4 bases at J, with 17 bases between the two ends. The chain couples TRBV27 to TRBJ1-4, with D maybe TRBD1 (6 bases). The sequencing sample was made of PBMCs. The TCR comes from a woman in her thirties or forties in good health and CMV-seropositive. The CDR3 spells CASSLVGQLNEKLFF. The CDR3 DNA sequence: TGTGCCAGCTCTTTAGTAGGACAGCTTAATGAAAAACTGTTTTTT.